This T cell receptor beta chain was sequenced during a study of blood T cell repertoires in COVID-19. Background on the study: Samples taken during acute and convalescent COVID-19 were collected in the United States, Italy and Spain.

CDR3 length equals 14 residues. Between the trimmed V and J ends, which lost 2 bases and 8 bases, there was a span of 16 bases. The germline gives CDR1 SGHRS, CDR2 YFSETQ. Participants had their cohort set by participant-reported clinical history. As originally analysed: Researchers report that nucleated cell counts were estimated from reference gene primer amplification. TCRdb's copy holds only in-frame clones and misses some; the assay was immunoSEQ multiplex PCR. The DNA was the basis for D and trimming; V, J and clone size are from that table. Of roughly 330,000 clones listed, 70% to 90% were seen once; the top ten hold approximately 5%.

The chain employs TRBV5-1 and TRBJ1-2; D remains ambiguous. The receptor was isolated from a woman in her 30s who had recovered from COVID-19. Sequenced: PBMCs or T cells enriched from blood (not recorded which). The CDR3: CASSFGSGNGGYTF. The CDR3 DNA reads TGCGCCAGCAGCTTCGGTTCAGGCAACGGCGGCTACACCTTC.